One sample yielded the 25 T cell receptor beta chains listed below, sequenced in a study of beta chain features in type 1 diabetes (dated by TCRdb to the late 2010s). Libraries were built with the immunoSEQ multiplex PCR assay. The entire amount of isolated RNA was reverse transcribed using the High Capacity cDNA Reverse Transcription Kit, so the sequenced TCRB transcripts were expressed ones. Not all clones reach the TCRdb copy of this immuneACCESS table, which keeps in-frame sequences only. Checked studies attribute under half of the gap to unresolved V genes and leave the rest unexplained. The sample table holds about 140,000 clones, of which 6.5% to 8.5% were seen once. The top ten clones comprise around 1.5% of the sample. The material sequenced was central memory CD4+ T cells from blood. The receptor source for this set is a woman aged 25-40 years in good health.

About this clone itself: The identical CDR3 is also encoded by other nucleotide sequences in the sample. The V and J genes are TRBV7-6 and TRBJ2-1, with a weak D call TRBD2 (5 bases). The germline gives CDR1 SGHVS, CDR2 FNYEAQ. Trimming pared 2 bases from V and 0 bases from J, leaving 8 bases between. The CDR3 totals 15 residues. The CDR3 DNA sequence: TGTGCCAGCAGCTTAACGGGAAGCTCCTACAATGAGCAGTTCTTC. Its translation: CASSLTGSSYNEQFF.

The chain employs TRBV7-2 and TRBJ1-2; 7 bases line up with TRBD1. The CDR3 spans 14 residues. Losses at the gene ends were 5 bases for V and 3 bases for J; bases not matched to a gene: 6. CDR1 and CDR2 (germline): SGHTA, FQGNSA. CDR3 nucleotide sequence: TGTGCCAGCAGCCCCCTTACAGGGGACTATGGCTACACCTTC. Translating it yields CASSPLTGDYGYTF.

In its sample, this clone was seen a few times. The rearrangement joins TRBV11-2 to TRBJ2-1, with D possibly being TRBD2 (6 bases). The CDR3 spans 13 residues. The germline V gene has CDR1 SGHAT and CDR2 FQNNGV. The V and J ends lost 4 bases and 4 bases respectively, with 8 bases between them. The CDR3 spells CASSSRGYNEQFF. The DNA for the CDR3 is TGTGCCAGCAGCTCCCGGGGGTACAATGAGCAGTTCTTC.

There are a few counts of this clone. The CDR3 loop reads CASSPRSGGGYDGYTF. CDR3 sequence (DNA): TGTGCCAGCAGCCCTCGTTCGGGAGGGGGCTACGATGGCTACACCTTC. This sequence joins TRBV14 and TRBJ1-2; 7 bases align to TRBD1. V shed 4 bases, J shed 6 bases, and the junction held 14 bases outside the gene matches. The germline V gene has CDR1 SGHDN and CDR2 FVKESK. There are 16 residues in the CDR3.

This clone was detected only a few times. CDR3 sequence reads: CASSLDRYNEKLFF. The CDR3 region has the DNA TGTGCCAGCAGCTTGGACCGGTATAATGAAAAACTGTTTTTT. The J gene is TRBJ1-4, the V gene TRBV5-4, with D hard to call. This CDR3 is built from 14 residues. The V gene's germline CDR1 is SGHNT and CDR2 YYREEE (reference sequence). Trimming removed 0 bases from V and 4 bases from J, with 7 bases in between. Complete variable domain (other parts from reference TRBV5-4 and TRBJ1-4): ETGVTQSPTHLIKTRGQQVTLRCSSQSGHNTVSWYQQALGQGPQFIFQYYREEENGRGNFPPRFSGLQFPNYSSELNVNALELDDSALYLCASSLDRYNEKLFFGSGTQLSVL.

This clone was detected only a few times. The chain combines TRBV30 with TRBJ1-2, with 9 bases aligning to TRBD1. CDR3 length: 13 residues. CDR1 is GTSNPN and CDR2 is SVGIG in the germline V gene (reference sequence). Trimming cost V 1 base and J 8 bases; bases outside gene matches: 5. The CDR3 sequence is CAWSANRGLGYTF. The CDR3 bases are TGTGCCTGGAGTGCCAACAGGGGGCTCGGCTACACCTTC.

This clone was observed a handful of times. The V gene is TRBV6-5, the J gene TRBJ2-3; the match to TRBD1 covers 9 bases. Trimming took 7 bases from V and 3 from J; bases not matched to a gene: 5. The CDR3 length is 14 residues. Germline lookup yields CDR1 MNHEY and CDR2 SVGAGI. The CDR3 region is CASKTGGGTDTQYF. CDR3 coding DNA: TGTGCCAGCAAAACAGGGGGCGGGACAGATACGCAGTATTTT.

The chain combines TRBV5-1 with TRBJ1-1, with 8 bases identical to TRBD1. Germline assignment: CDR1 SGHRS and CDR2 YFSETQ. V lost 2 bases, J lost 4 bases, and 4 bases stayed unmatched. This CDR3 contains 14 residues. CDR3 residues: CASSLQGVGTEAFF. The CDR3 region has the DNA TGCGCCAGCAGCTTACAGGGGGTGGGCACTGAAGCTTTCTTT.

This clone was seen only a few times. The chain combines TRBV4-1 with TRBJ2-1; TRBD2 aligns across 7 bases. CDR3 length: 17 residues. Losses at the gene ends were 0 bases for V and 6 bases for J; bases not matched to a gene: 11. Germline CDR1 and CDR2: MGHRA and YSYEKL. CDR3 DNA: TGCGCCAGCAGCCAAGACGGCTCTAGCGGTGGCGCCAATGAGCAGTTCTTC. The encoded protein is CASSQDGSSGGANEQFF.

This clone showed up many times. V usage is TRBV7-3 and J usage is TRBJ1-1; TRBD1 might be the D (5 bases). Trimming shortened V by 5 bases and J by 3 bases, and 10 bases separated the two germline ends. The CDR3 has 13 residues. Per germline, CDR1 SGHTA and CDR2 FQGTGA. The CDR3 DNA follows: TGTGCCAGCAGCGTAGGGGAGGACACTGAAGCTTTCTTT. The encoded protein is CASSVGEDTEAFF.

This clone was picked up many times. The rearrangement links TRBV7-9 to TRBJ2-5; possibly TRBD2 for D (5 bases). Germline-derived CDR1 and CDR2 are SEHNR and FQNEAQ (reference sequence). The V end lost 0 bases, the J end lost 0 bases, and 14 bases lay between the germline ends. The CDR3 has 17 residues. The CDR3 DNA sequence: TGTGCCAGCAGCTTAGCGTCGGACTCAATGTACCAAGAGACCCAGTACTTC. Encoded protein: CASSLASDSMYQETQYF.

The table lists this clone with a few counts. The CDR3: CSARGPGRAFF. The CDR3 nucleotides are TGCAGTGCTAGAGGCCCAGGGCGAGCTTTCTTT. The V gene is TRBV20-1, the J gene TRBJ1-1, with D possibly matching TRBD1 (5 bases). Per the germline V gene, CDR1 is DFQATT and CDR2 is SNEGSKA (reference sequence). Trimming shortened V by 1 base and J by 10 bases, and 10 bases separated the two germline ends. This CDR3 is built from 11 residues.

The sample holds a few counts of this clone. The CDR3 here is CASSLPPDSTGELFF. Here the CDR3 DNA reads TGTGCCAGCAGTTTACCCCCGGACTCCACCGGGGAGCTGTTTTTT. The J gene is TRBJ2-2, the V gene TRBV28; D is possibly TRBD2 (5 bases). V was pared by 2 bases and J by 4 bases, with 11 bases between. The length of the CDR3 is 15 residues. Germline CDR1 reads MDHEN; CDR2 reads SYDVKM.

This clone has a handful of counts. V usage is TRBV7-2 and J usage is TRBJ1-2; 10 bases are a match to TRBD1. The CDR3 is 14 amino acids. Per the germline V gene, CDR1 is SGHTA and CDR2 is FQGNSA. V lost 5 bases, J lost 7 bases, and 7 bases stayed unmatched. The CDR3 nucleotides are TGTGCCAGCAGCGGGGGACAGGGGATGGCTGGCTACACCTTC. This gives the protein CASSGGQGMAGYTF. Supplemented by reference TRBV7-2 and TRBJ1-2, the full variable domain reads GAGVSQSPSNKVTEKGKDVELRCDPISGHTALYWYRQSLGQGLEFLIYFQGNSAPDKSGLPSDRFSAERTGGSVSTLTIQRTQQEDSAVYLCASSGGQGMAGYTFGSGTRLTVV.

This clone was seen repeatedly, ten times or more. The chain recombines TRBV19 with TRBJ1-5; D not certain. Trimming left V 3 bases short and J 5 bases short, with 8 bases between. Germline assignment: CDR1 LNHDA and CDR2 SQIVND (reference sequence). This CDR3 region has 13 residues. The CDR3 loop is CASSIEKDQPQHF. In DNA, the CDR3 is TGTGCCAGTAGTATCGAGAAAGATCAGCCCCAGCATTTT.

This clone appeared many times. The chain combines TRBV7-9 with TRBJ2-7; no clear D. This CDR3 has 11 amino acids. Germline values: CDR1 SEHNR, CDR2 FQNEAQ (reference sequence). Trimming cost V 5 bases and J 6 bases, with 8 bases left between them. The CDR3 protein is CASSHSVEQYF. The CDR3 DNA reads TGTGCCAGCAGCCACAGTGTCGAGCAGTACTTC.

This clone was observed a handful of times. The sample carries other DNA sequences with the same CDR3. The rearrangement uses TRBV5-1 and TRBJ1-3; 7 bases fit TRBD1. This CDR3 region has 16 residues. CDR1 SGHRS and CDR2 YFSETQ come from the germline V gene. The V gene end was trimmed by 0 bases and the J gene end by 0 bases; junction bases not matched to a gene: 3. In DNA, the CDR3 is TGCGCCAGCAGCTTGGGGGACAGCTACTCTGGAAACACCATATATTTT. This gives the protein CASSLGDSYSGNTIYF.

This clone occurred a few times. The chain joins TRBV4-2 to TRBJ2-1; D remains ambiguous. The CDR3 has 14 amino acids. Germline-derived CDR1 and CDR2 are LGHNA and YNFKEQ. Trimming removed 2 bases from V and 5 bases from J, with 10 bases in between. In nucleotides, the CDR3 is TGTGCCAGCAGCCAATCGACTGTGAACAATGAGCAGTTCTTC. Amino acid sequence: CASSQSTVNNEQFF.

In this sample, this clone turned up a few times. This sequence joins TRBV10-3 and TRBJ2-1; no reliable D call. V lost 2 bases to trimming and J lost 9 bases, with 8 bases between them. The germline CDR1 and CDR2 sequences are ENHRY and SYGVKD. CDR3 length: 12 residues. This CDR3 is CAISETGTEQFF. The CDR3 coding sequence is TGTGCCATCAGTGAGACCGGTACTGAGCAGTTCTTC.

In DNA form, the CDR3 reads TGCGCCAGCAGCTTGGTATCGGGGGGCGATAACACCGGGGAGCTGTTTTTT. Translation gives CASSLVSGGDNTGELFF. This chain connects TRBV5-1 to TRBJ2-2; tentative D call: TRBD2 (7 bases). From germline, CDR1 is SGHRS and CDR2 YFSETQ. The V gene lost 0 bases and the J gene lost 2 bases, with 14 bases spanning the gap. The CDR3 consists of 17 residues.

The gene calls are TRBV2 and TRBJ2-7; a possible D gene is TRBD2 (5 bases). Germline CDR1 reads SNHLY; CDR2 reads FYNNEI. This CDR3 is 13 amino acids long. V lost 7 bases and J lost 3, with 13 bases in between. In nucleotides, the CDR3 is TGTGCCAGCAAAGCGGATTCTCTCTACGAGCAGTACTTC. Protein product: CASKADSLYEQYF.

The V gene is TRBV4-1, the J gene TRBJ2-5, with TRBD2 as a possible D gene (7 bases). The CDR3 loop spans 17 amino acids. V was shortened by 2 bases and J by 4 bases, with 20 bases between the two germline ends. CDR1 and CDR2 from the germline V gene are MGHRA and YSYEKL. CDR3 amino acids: CASSQTQGGIVRETQYF. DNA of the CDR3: TGCGCCAGCAGCCAAACACAGGGAGGGATTGTCCGAGAGACCCAGTACTTC.

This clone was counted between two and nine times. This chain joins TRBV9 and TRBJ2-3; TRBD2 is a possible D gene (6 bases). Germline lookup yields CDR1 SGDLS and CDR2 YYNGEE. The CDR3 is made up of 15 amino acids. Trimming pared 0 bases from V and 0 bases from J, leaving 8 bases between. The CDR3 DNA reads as TGTGCCAGCAGCGTAGTGGGGGGAAGCACAGATACGCAGTATTTT. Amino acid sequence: CASSVVGGSTDTQYF.

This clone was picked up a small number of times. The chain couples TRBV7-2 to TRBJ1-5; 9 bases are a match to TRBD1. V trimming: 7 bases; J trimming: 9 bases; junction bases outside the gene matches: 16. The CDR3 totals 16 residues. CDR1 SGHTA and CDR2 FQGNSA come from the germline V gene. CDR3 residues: CASTEVGGQGLWPQHF. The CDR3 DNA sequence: TGTGCCAGCACCGAGGTGGGTGGACAGGGGTTGTGGCCCCAGCATTTT. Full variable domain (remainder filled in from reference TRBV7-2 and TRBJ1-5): GAGVSQSPSNKVTEKGKDVELRCDPISGHTALYWYRQSLGQGLEFLIYFQGNSAPDKSGLPSDRFSAERTGGSVSTLTIQRTQQEDSAVYLCASTEVGGQGLWPQHFGDGTRLSIL.

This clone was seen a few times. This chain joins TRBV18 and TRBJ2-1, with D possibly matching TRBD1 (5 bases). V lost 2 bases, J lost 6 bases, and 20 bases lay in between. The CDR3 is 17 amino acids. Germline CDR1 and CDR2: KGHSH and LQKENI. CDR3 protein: CASSPGAPGVGLNEQFF. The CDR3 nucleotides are TGTGCCAGCTCACCAGGTGCTCCAGGAGTGGGGCTCAATGAGCAGTTCTTC.